Listed here are 16 T cell receptor beta chains from one sample, sequenced in a study of vaccination and CD4 T cells after COVID-19. Cultured CD4+ T cell DNA underwent sequencing with the Oncomine TCR Beta short-read assay. TCRdb redid the calling of the PCR reads with MiXCR, one entry per CDR3 protein. The table records more than 9,500 distinct CDR3 sequences, around 41% of them present only once. The antigens of these receptors remain unknown. Sample treatment: roughly 11-day PBMC culture with coronavirus spike peptide pools or control peptides (ViraFEST assay). Sequences were obtained from cultured CD4+ T cells from blood. Receptors originate from a human donor with COVID-19.

The rearrangement links TRBV6-1 to TRBJ1-5; 8 positions agree with TRBD1. The CDR3 consists of 16 residues. Germline trimming cut 5 bases from V and 4 bases from J; bases unmatched to any gene: 10. The V gene's germline CDR1 is MNHNS and CDR2 SASEGT. The CDR3 here is CASSPADRGRNQPQHF. CDR3 DNA sequence: TGTGCCAGCAGTCCCGCCGACAGGGGCCGAAATCAGCCCCAGCATTTT.

This clonotype appeared once. This chain links TRBV19 with TRBJ1-6, with D uncertain. Germline V gene sequence: CDR1 LNHDA, CDR2 SQIVND (reference sequence). Trimming stripped 7 bases from V and 6 bases from J, with 16 bases between. The length of the CDR3 is 15 residues. The CDR3 reads CASKEQPALNSPLHF. The CDR3 DNA reads as TGTGCCAGTAAAGAACAGCCGGCCCTTAATTCACCCCTCCACTTT.

The chain has TRBV20-1 and TRBJ2-7, with D tentatively TRBD1 (5 bases). The V and J ends lost 0 bases and 0 bases respectively, with 9 bases between them. The CDR3 covers 14 residues. CDR1 is DFQATT and CDR2 is SNEGSKA in the germline V gene (reference sequence). CDR3 sequence reads: CSARDQTASYEQYF. Written as DNA, the CDR3 is TGCAGTGCTAGAGACCAGACAGCCTCCTACGAGCAGTACTTC.

This clonotype was seen a few times. This chain joins TRBV2 and TRBJ2-5; 11 bases align to TRBD2. The V gene's germline CDR1 is SNHLY and CDR2 FYNNEI. The CDR3 length is 15 residues. The ends lost 6 bases at V and 3 bases at J; junction bases unmatched: 6. CDR3 protein: CASSRNSGGEETQYF. The CDR3, as DNA: TGTGCCAGCAGCAGGAATAGCGGGGGGGAAGAGACCCAGTACTTC.

This chain joins TRBV19 and TRBJ2-5; 8 bases agree with TRBD1. Germline V CDR1 and CDR2: LNHDA, SQIVND (reference sequence). J was trimmed by 2 bases and V by 6 bases; bases with no gene match: 5. The CDR3 is 14 amino acids. Here the CDR3 reads CASRNRGSQETQYF. The CDR3 DNA sequence: TGTGCCAGTAGGAACAGGGGGAGTCAAGAGACCCAGTACTTC. Together with reference TRBV19 and TRBJ2-5, the CDR3 gives the full variable domain: DGGITQSPKYLFRKEGQNVTLSCEQNLNHDAMYWYRQDPGQGLRLIYYSQIVNDFQKGDIAEGYSVSREKKESFPLTVTSAQKNPTAFYLCASRNRGSQETQYFGPGTRLLVL.

This sequence joins TRBV20-1 and TRBJ1-1; D is possibly TRBD1 (5 bases). The CDR3 contains 14 residues. The V and J ends lost 0 bases and 1 base respectively, with 9 bases between them. CDR1 is DFQATT and CDR2 is SNEGSKA in the germline V gene (reference sequence). CDR3 sequence: CSARDQGRNTEAFF. The CDR3 nucleotides are TGCAGTGCTAGAGATCAGGGTAGGAACACTGAAGCTTTCTTT.

This clonotype was seen once. The genes are TRBV11-3 and TRBJ1-2, with a weak D call TRBD1 (6 bases). Germline V CDR1 and CDR2: SGHNT, YENEEA. The CDR3 sequence is 12 residues long. The germline V and J ends were trimmed by 5 bases and 8 bases, with 12 bases remaining between them. DNA for the CDR3: TGTGCCAGCAGCAGGGACATAGACGGCTACACCTTC. It codes for CASSRDIDGYTF.

This clonotype was seen only a few times. J is TRBJ2-6 and V is TRBV19, with D possibly TRBD1 on 6 matching bases. CDR1 is LNHDA, CDR2 SQIVND, per germline (reference sequence). CDR3 size: 18 residues. V was shortened by 1 base and J by 0 bases, with 13 bases between the two germline ends. The CDR3 DNA reads TGTGCCAGTAGTATAGCTGGACAGATGCCCTCTGGGGCCAACGTCCTGACTTTC. Translation: CASSIAGQMPSGANVLTF.

J is TRBJ1-2 and V is TRBV6-1; 8 bases fit TRBD1. Looked up from germline, CDR1 is MNHNS and CDR2 is SASEGT. The CDR3 length is 15 residues. V lost 6 bases to trimming and J lost 3 bases; unmatched junction nucleotides: 9. The CDR3 nucleotides read TGTGCCAGCAGAACACAGGGGGTTTCGGACTATGGCTACACCTTC. Amino acid sequence: CASRTQGVSDYGYTF.

A few counts support this clonotype. This chain uses TRBV28 with TRBJ1-3; 7 bases line up with TRBD1. V gave up 6 bases and J gave up 2 bases; unmatched junction bases: 7. The V gene's germline CDR1 is MDHEN and CDR2 SYDVKM. The CDR3 extends over 15 amino acids. The CDR3 loop reads CASSPTGVAGNTIYF. The DNA of the CDR3 is TGTGCCAGCAGCCCCACAGGGGTCGCTGGAAACACCATATATTTT.

This clonotype occurred a few times. V is TRBV10-1 and J is TRBJ2-6; D is uncertain. CDR1 is WNHNN and CDR2 is SYGVQD in the germline V gene (reference sequence). With 3 bases removed from V and 1 base from J, the gap between germline ends came to 1 base. This CDR3 is built from 13 residues. CDR3 in amino acids: CASSDSGANVLTF. In nucleotides, the CDR3 is TGCGCCAGCAGTGATTCTGGGGCCAACGTCCTGACTTTC.

The CDR3 DNA sequence: TGTGCCAGCAGCCCAATAGCGGGCCCAGGCAATGAGCAGTTCTTC. Residues: CASSPIAGPGNEQFF. The genes are TRBV7-4 and TRBJ2-1; 7 bases match TRBD2. The CDR3 totals 15 residues. V lost 5 bases and J lost 6; bases outside the gene matches: 10. Per germline, CDR1 SGHVT and CDR2 SQSDAQ.

Notes on this clonotype: One junction end does not reproduce the germline sequence, and a read error may be involved. The gene calls are TRBV5-1 and TRBJ2-3; D is possibly TRBD1 (6 bases). This CDR3 is 14 amino acids long. CDR1 and CDR2 (germline): SGHRS, YFSETQ. CDR3 nucleotide sequence: TGCGCCAGCAGTTTGGACAGAAGCACAGATACGCAGTATTTT. As protein: CASSLDRSTDTQYF.

By sample share, this clonotype is large. CDR3 loop: CASSHRVGPEAFF. The CDR3 DNA reads TGTGCCAGCAGTCACAGGGTCGGCCCCGAAGCTTTCTTT. The V gene is TRBV12-3 or TRBV12-4, the J gene TRBJ1-1; possibly TRBD1 for D (6 bases). With 5 bases removed from V and 8 bases from J, the gap between germline ends came to 15 bases. The length of the CDR3 is 13 residues.

This clonotype was seen a few times. The chain carries TRBV6-1 and TRBJ1-2; TRBD1 matches at 9 bases. The CDR3 has 16 amino acids. Unmatched junction bases numbered 11, after V lost 8 bases and J lost 1 base. The germline V gene has CDR1 MNHNS and CDR2 SASEGT. CDR3 sequence reads: CASYDGPGQGNYGYTF. The CDR3 DNA follows: TGTGCCAGCTATGACGGGCCGGGACAGGGTAACTATGGCTACACCTTC.

CDR3 in amino acids: CASSLPGGHEQFF. CDR3 nucleotides: TGTGCCAGCAGTTTACCCGGGGGCCATGAGCAGTTCTTC. V is TRBV25-1 and J is TRBJ2-1, with D perhaps assigned TRBD1 or TRBD2 (6 bases each). Germline V gene data show CDR1 as MGHDK and CDR2 as SYGVNS. V dropped 5 bases and J dropped 8 bases, with 13 bases sitting between them. This CDR3 spans 13 amino acids.